Detailed here is one TCR beta chain. What this receptor recognizes is not known. Base quality data are lacking; no much larger clone is found one base away. The time point label, read with the paper, signifies: pretreatment peripheral blood. The cohort included under 35 patients with locally advanced or metastatic urothelial carcinoma who were treated at Memorial Sloan Kettering on a trial protocol. Peripheral blood mononuclear cells were collected pretreatment and during treatment, at between 1 and 8 total time points per patient. The Qiagen DNeasy Blood extraction kit was used to purify genomic DNA from total PBMCs and tumor samples. Collected pretreatment and during treatment, PBMCs were isolated and stored as previously described. This entry belongs to a study of PD-L1 blockade in urothelial cancer (dated by TCRdb to the late 2010s). Turning to the overall study: Every patient began therapy around 2014 and was given atezolizumab 1,200 mg intravenously every 3 weeks. About 85% of the roughly 29 patients were identified as males with urothelial cancer of bladder origin, and a prior smoking history was reported by 18 of 29 patients. An ECOG performance status of 0 or 1 was recorded for the patients, and 0 to 3 prior chemotherapy regimens had been received by the patients. Blood samples were analyzed 3 weeks after the start of treatment (second dose) and 6 weeks after the start of treatment. Blood samples gave a median of about 130,000 T cells and 83,000 or so unique TCRs, with a median clonality of approximately 0.08. The study, an exploratory multi-omic analysis, examined somatic, immune and clinical correlates of response to PD-L1 blockade with atezolizumab in urothelial cancer. Pretreatment tumor samples and matched peripheral blood, collected serially before and after atezolizumab treatment, underwent TCR sequencing. Durable clinical benefit was defined as progression-free survival longer than 6 months, and TCR features were also tested against progression-free and overall survival. In the same patients, pretreatment tumors underwent whole exome sequencing and RNA sequencing in addition to TCR sequencing. About 10 patients achieved durable clinical benefit and approximately 19 did not. Pretreatment blood TCR-seq was available for twenty-nine patients, at least one posttreatment blood collection was obtained for 25 or so patients, and tumor TCR-seq was available for 25 or so patients. Paper-wide results and their limitations: Patients with durable benefit showed greater expansion of tumor-associated TCR clones in peripheral blood 3 weeks after starting treatment (n of about 20, p = 0.022). Because the sample size was small (n ≈ 29) and many exploratory analyses were performed, the results are intended to be hypothesis-generating. Improved progression-free and overall survival was associated with having pretreatment peripheral blood TCR clonality below the median.

Synthetic TCR analog templates were spiked into each PCR so that absolute template abundance could be estimated from read counts. The immunoSEQ assay was used to amplify TCRbeta CDR3 regions from genomic DNA with bias-controlled V and J gene primers. Rearranged TCRbeta segments were sequenced at approximately 20X coverage. The study's own analysis went as follows. Sequencing errors were corrected by clustering, and CDR3s were annotated against IMGT so that V, D and J genes could be assigned. Out-of-frame and stop-codon sequences were excluded, and only productive TCRbeta rearrangements were used in downstream analyses. To compute clonality, Shannon entropy was normalized by the log of the number of unique productive sequences and then subtracted from one. Fisher's exact test with Benjamini-Hochberg correction, using a cutoff of adjusted p below 0.01, was how clones that differed between time points or between blood and tumor were identified. Imported from immuneACCESS, the table was reduced by TCRdb to in-frame sequences with V and J called. These copies leave out some clones; in studies compared against another copy, an unresolved V gene accounts for under half, and the cause of the remainder is not known. V and J calls and clone size are copied from that table; D and trimming were computed from the DNA. Within this sample are approximately 67,000 clones, with roughly 86% of them counted one time only. In total, the top ten clones hold about 15% of the sample.

This receptor was identified in a man aged 60 to 69 with urothelial cancer. This material consisted of PBMCs, taken around atezolizumab (anti-PD-L1) treatment.

CDR3 sequence: CASSLGTGGSSTDTQYF. The nucleotide sequence is given as TGTGCCAGCAGCCTTGGGACGGGGGGGTCTAGCACAGATACGCAGTATTTT. The chain couples TRBV7-9 to TRBJ2-3; 8 of the junction bases match TRBD2. From the germline V gene (reference sequence), CDR1 is SEHNR and CDR2 is FQNEAQ. V is cut back by 5 bases and J by 0 bases, with 10 bases in the junction unmatched. Including cysteine and phenylalanine, the CDR3 has 17 amino acids. Of the read, only the CDR3 DNA is kept; its 51 bases are in frame from base 1.